The TCR beta chain under discussion was sequenced for a study of CXCR3-negative and CXCR3-positive naive CD8 T cells. Germline loops: CDR1 SGHKS, CDR2 YYEKEE (reference sequence). CDR3 length equals 17 residues. Note on this clonotype: Its antigen is not known.

Naive CD8+ T cells were CD45RO-CCR7+CD27+CD95-. Preparation of TRB cDNA libraries relied on 5' RACE carrying UMI labels. After re-calling the 5' RACE reads, TCRdb lists one entry per CDR3 protein, DNA absent. This table lists tens of thousands of distinct CDR3 sequences. Study-level results: With CXCR3 expression partially decreased after cryopreservation, most assays relied on fresh PBMCs. Naive CXCR3-positive cells had TRB CDR3s more hydrophobic than those of CXCR3-negative naive cells. With respect to TRBV-TRBJ usage, naive CXCR3-negative and CXCR3-positive cells were similar; memory differed.

The chain is built from TRBV5-5 and TRBJ2-5; the D call from TCRdb, TRBD2, cannot be confirmed without DNA. This receptor was obtained from a human donor in good health. Some clones in this sample may be carry-over from other donors' samples. Input material: naive CXCR3- CD8+ T cells from blood. Subset of the sample: CD45RO-CCR7+CD27+CD95- naive CD8+ T cells lacking CXCR3 (TNR3-). CDR3 sequence: CASSLGRGGPSGETQYF.